This TCR beta chain emerged from a study of vaccination effects on CD4 cells after COVID-19 (dated by TCRdb to between 2022 and 2023). About the investigation overall: Each participant got two doses of an mRNA SARS-CoV-2 vaccine, either BNT162b2 or mRNA-1273. Pre-vaccine samples were collected from two convalescent patients 16 days and one week before the first dose, corresponding to 142 and 148 days after COVID-19 diagnosis. The study compared SARS-CoV-2 spike-specific CD4+ TCR repertoires before and after mRNA vaccination in COVID-19 convalescent patients and infection-naive vaccine recipients. The full study included some 10 COVID-19 convalescent patients and a few SARS-CoV-2-naive healthy vaccine recipients. In the study, cultures from other donors were sequenced using the Oncomine TCR Beta short-read assay on an Illumina iSeq 100.

The protocol used for the library was the immunoSEQ multiplex PCR assay. DNA from the CD4+ T cells that had been cultured and isolated underwent TCR beta CDR3 sequencing. The authors' analysis ran thus. Non-productive TCR sequences were removed, reads were trimmed to the CDR3 region, and CDR3s of at least 7 amino acids were retained. The MANAFEST web app was used to identify antigen-specific clonotypes by comparing expansion in peptide wells with expansion in reference cultures. To be called positive, a clone needed expansion at FDR<0.05 compared with the reference and with all other wells, an odds ratio greater than 5, and a frequency greater than 0.1% in two replicate wells. A clonotype was called cross-reactive if it was significantly expanded both in SARS-CoV-2 spike wells and in at least one common cold coronavirus spike condition. CDR3 similarity was assessed by Levenshtein distance using the stringdist R package, and unrooted trees were constructed with ape in R 3.6.1. TCRdb took over this immuneACCESS table, retaining in-frame rearrangements with V and J assigned. Such tables are incomplete; in checked studies, under half of the missing clones stem from an unresolved V gene, and the remainder is unexplained. The V and J calls and clone size were taken over from that table, and D and trimming were inferred from the DNA. Present in this sample are about 26,000 clones, approximately 78% of which were seen just once. The ten most abundant clones make up around 15% of the sample.

Beyond this particular receptor, the publication reports: In convalescent patients, the post-vaccine spike-reactive repertoire consisted mainly of new vaccine-induced clones, largely distinct from infection-induced clones. The study was limited by a small number of convalescent patients and lacked early post-infection timepoints. Clones induced by infection and clones induced by vaccination both contracted markedly at late timepoints after vaccination, which fits with T cell responses waning over time.

The CDR3 starts with the cysteine, ends with the phenylalanine, and has 16 residues. Only CDR3 DNA remains: 48 bases, in frame from the first base. CDR1 and CDR2 (SGHNT, YYREEE) derive from the germline V gene (reference sequence). V trim: 4 bases; J trim: 7 bases; unmatched bases: 16. Note on this clone: It has no known antigen specificity. No base-level quality is on record; no much larger clone is a single base apart.

To identify antigen-specific CD4+ T cell clonotypes by their expansion, the ViraFEST assay first stimulated PBMC with viral peptide pools and then applied TCR sequencing. After around 10 days of culture, CD4+ T cells were isolated with the EasySep CD4+ T cell isolation kit. Convalescent patients had PCR-confirmed SARS-CoV-2 infection between March and December 2020, before Alpha, Beta and Delta variants emerged in the United States. Each well held 1.5 million to 2 million PBMC cultured in IMDM containing around 5% human AB serum, around 10 IU/ml IL-2 and gentamicin, along with about 9.5 ug/ml peptides. On days 3 and 7, half of the culture medium was replaced with fresh IL-2-containing medium. Unless noted otherwise, every peptide stimulation condition was grown in triplicate wells. PBMC were separated from whole blood using Ficoll-Paque Plus gradient centrifugation and were then either cryopreserved at -140C or used fresh. The spike proteins of SARS-CoV-2 and of the common cold coronaviruses HCoV-NL63, HCoV-OC43 and HCoV-229E were spanned by overlapping peptide pools. The QIAamp micro DNA kit was used to extract genomic DNA from the cultured CD4+ T cells.

The TCR comes from a human donor who had a prior SARS-CoV-2 infection. The chain joins TRBV5-4 to TRBJ2-5, with TRBD2 matching 7 junction bases. Material: CD4+ T cells from PBMCs cultured with HCoV-NL63 spike peptides, obtained before COVID-19 vaccination. The cell subset or site label corresponds to: HCoV-NL63 spike overlapping peptide pool stimulation. The CDR3 protein sequence reads: CASSLTFSGGGPTQYF. The nucleotide sequence is given as TGTGCCAGCAGCCTGACGTTCTCGGGAGGCGGGCCGACCCAGTACTTC.